The 18 T cell receptor beta chains listed next were all sequenced from one sample in a study of blood T cell repertoires in COVID-19. Assay: immunoSEQ multiplex PCR; the TCRdb copy retains only in-frame clones and omits some. This sample has approximately 150,000 clones, with around 76% found just once. The sequencing input was peripheral blood. The receptors come from a woman in her sixties or seventies with acute or convalescent COVID-19.

This chain uses TRBV4-1 with TRBJ1-6, with 7 bases that match TRBD1. The trim removed 2 bases at V and 6 bases at J, leaving 10 bases unmatched. CDR3 length: 17 amino acids. Per germline, CDR1 MGHRA and CDR2 YSYEKL. CDR3 region: CASSQWTGYLGNSPLHF. The CDR3 nucleotides read TGCGCCAGCAGCCAATGGACAGGCTACTTAGGTAATTCACCCCTCCACTTT.

V and J are TRBV3-1 (or the pseudogene TRBV3-2) and TRBJ1-1; the match to TRBD1 covers 8 bases. The J segment lost 4 bases and the V segment lost 8 bases, leaving 6 bases of the junction unmatched. Germline V CDR1 and CDR2: LGHDT, YNNKEL (reference sequence). There are 13 residues in the CDR3. CDR3 in DNA: TGTGCCAGCGGGGACAGGCGCGGCACTGAAGCTTTCTTT. This translates into CASGDRRGTEAFF.

The chain couples TRBV28 to TRBJ2-5; TRBD2 agrees at 8 bases. In germline, CDR1 is MDHEN, CDR2 SYDVKM. The CDR3 sequence is 15 residues long. V shed 7 bases, J shed 0 bases, and the junction held 7 bases outside the gene matches. The CDR3 sequence is CASTGGGIYQETQYF. DNA for the CDR3: TGTGCCAGCACGGGCGGGGGGATATACCAAGAGACCCAGTACTTC. The full variable domain, in which reference TRBV28 and TRBJ2-5 provide the parts outside the CDR3, is DVKVTQSSRYLVKRTGEKVFLECVQDMDHENMFWYRQDPGLGLRLIYFSYDVKMKEKGDIPEGYSVSREKKERFSLILESASTNQTSMYLCASTGGGIYQETQYFGPGTRLLVL.

This rearrangement joins TRBV7-8 to TRBJ2-1; 9 bases are a match to TRBD1. This CDR3 contains 15 residues. Trimming at V came to 2 bases and at J to 6 bases, leaving 5 bases not matched to a gene. Germline values: CDR1 SGHVS, CDR2 FQNEAQ. CDR3 loop: CASSLRDRVPNEQFF. CDR3 sequence (DNA): TGTGCCAGCAGCTTAAGGGACAGGGTACCCAATGAGCAGTTCTTC.

This clone turned up a few times. Other nucleotide sequences from this sample produce the same CDR3. The chain joins TRBV18 to TRBJ1-2, with D unclear. V was pared by 2 bases and J by 3 bases, with 7 bases between. Looked up from germline, CDR1 is KGHSH and CDR2 is LQKENI. The CDR3 sequence is 13 residues long. CDR3 sequence reads: CASSPGSDYGYTF. The DNA for the CDR3 is TGTGCCAGCTCACCAGGGAGCGACTATGGCTACACCTTC.

The table lists this clone with a few counts. The rearrangement joins TRBV29-1 to TRBJ1-1; the match to TRBD1 covers 7 bases. The CDR3 extends over 12 amino acids. Per the germline V gene, CDR1 is SQVTM and CDR2 is ANQGSEA. The V and J ends lost 6 bases and 6 bases, in that order; junction bases with no gene match: 7. The CDR3 loop is CSVVQGIAEAFF. CDR3 nucleotide sequence: TGCAGCGTAGTACAGGGGATCGCTGAAGCTTTCTTT.

This clone appeared a single time. The genes are TRBV29-1 and TRBJ1-5; 8 nucleotides agree with TRBD1. Germline-derived CDR1 and CDR2 are SQVTM and ANQGSEA. The trim removed 2 bases at V and 2 bases at J, leaving 8 bases unmatched. The length of the CDR3 is 16 residues. CDR3 in amino acids: CSVESRWDRCNQPQHF. Here the CDR3 DNA reads TGCAGCGTTGAATCCCGCTGGGACAGGTGCAATCAGCCCCAGCATTTT.

This chain links TRBV5-1 with TRBJ2-5; TRBD1 agrees at 10 bases. Germline CDR1 is SGHRS and CDR2 is YFSETQ. This CDR3 region has 16 residues. J gave up 5 bases and V 4 bases, and 11 bases lay outside the gene matches. In DNA form, the CDR3 reads TGCGCCAGCAGCCCCCGTGGGACAGGGGCCGGGGAGACCCAGTACTTC. Protein product: CASSPRGTGAGETQYF.

The chain uses TRBV28 and TRBJ1-5; TRBD1 might be the D (5 bases). This CDR3 comprises 14 residues. The V end was cut by 5 bases, the J end by 3 bases, with 11 bases between. Germline V gene lookup returns CDR1 MDHEN and CDR2 SYDVKM. DNA for the CDR3: TGTGCCAGCAGTCAACAGGTGTCCAATCAGCCCCAGCATTTT. Its protein is CASSQQVSNQPQHF.

The chain uses TRBV5-1 and TRBJ2-3, with 7 bases aligning to TRBD2. The CDR3 runs 15 residues. CDR1 is SGHRS and CDR2 is YFSETQ in the germline V gene. Trimming at V came to 4 bases and at J to 2 bases, leaving 7 bases not matched to a gene. In nucleotides, the CDR3 is TGCGCCAGCAGCGCGGGACTAATCTCCACAGATACGCAGTATTTT. Its translation is CASSAGLISTDTQYF.

This clone appeared a single time. This chain uses TRBV6-5 with TRBJ2-1; 9 nucleotides align to TRBD2. Germline V lookup: CDR1 MNHEY, CDR2 SVGAGI. The CDR3 contains 13 residues. V was pared by 6 bases and J by 6 bases, with 3 bases of the junction left unmatched. CDR3 in amino acids: CASRSSGVNEQFF. The DNA of the CDR3 is TGTGCCAGCAGGTCTAGCGGGGTCAATGAGCAGTTCTTC.

The chain is built from TRBV11-2 and TRBJ2-2, with D perhaps matching TRBD2 (6 bases). CDR1 is SGHAT and CDR2 is FQNNGV in the germline V gene. The CDR3 sequence is 16 residues long. Trimming removed 3 bases at V and 3 bases at J, with 14 bases between. CDR3 DNA: TGTGCCAGCAGCTTTCGGGGGAGTAAATACACCGGGGAGCTGTTTTTT. Protein: CASSFRGSKYTGELFF.

This chain joins TRBV7-9 and TRBJ2-1; maybe TRBD1 (6 bases). Germline-derived CDR1 and CDR2 are SEHNR and FQNEAQ (reference sequence). The CDR3 is 13 amino acids. Between the trimmed V and J ends, which lost 0 bases and 7 bases, there was a span of 7 bases. The CDR3 here is CASSLAGGNEQFF. For the CDR3, the DNA is TGTGCCAGCAGCTTAGCAGGGGGAAATGAGCAGTTCTTC. The variable domain in full, with the rest retrieved from reference TRBV7-9 and TRBJ2-1, is DTGVSQNPRHKITKRGQNVTFRCDPISEHNRLYWYRQTLGQGPEFLTYFQNEAQLEKSRLLSDRFSAERPKGSFSTLEIQRTEQGDSAMYLCASSLAGGNEQFFGPGTRLTVL.

This sequence joins TRBV19 and TRBJ1-5, with 10 bases identical to TRBD1. Germline V gene data show CDR1 as LNHDA and CDR2 as SQIVND (reference sequence). V lost 2 bases to trimming and J lost 4 bases; unmatched junction nucleotides: 8. The CDR3 consists of 17 residues. CDR3 protein: CASSIRRRQGANQPQHF. DNA of the CDR3: TGTGCCAGTAGTATACGGAGGCGACAGGGGGCAAATCAGCCCCAGCATTTT.

The chain joins TRBV4-3 to TRBJ2-1; 8 bases agree with TRBD2. With V trimmed by 0 bases and J by 2 bases, 6 bases remained unmatched. The germline CDR1 and CDR2 sequences are LGHNA and YSLEER. The CDR3 loop spans 17 amino acids. The CDR3 region has the DNA TGCGCCAGCAGCCAAGAACTGGCTAGCGGGCCCTACAATGAGCAGTTCTTC. This codes for CASSQELASGPYNEQFF.

The CDR3 region has the DNA TGTGCCAGCAGTATACAGAACTTAAATTCACCCCTCCACTTT. Its protein product is CASSIQNLNSPLHF. This chain uses TRBV6-2 or TRBV6-3 with TRBJ1-6; no definite D call. Trimming left V 5 bases short and J 7 bases short, with 12 bases between. From germline, CDR1 is MNHEY and CDR2 SVGEGT. CDR3 length equals 14 residues.

This chain joins TRBV7-2 and TRBJ2-7; D remains ambiguous. The V gene's germline CDR1 is SGHTA and CDR2 FQGNSA. The CDR3 sequence is 15 residues long. The V and J ends lost 5 bases and 3 bases respectively, with 17 bases between them. The CDR3 loop is CASSPSSTGYYEQYF. In DNA, the CDR3 is TGTGCCAGCAGCCCCAGTTCCACCGGGTACTACGAGCAGTACTTC.

The chain is built from TRBV6-2 or TRBV6-3 and TRBJ2-2, with 7 bases matching TRBD1. Per germline, CDR1 MNHEY and CDR2 SVGEGT. V shed 3 bases and J 3 bases; nucleotides not matched to a gene: 1. This CDR3 region has 14 residues. The CDR3 DNA is TGTGCCAGCAGTTATGACAGGGACACCGGGGAGCTGTTTTTT. It encodes CASSYDRDTGELFF.